The clone carrying this T cell receptor (beta chain) has a count of ten or more. Its antigen is not known. This entry is derived from a study of T cells in Graves' hyperthyroidism and ophthalmopathy. The wider study: Peripheral blood was secured at the point of initial diagnosis, before any treatment. Whole-study findings and limits: The model predicted ophthalmopathy a median approximately seven months before onset. Ophthalmopathy was told apart from stable hyperthyroidism by a 13 V-J model.

PBMCs were collected from an approximately 9.4 ml volume of fresh peripheral blood. CDR3 size: 17 residues. Trimming took off 1 base at V and 0 bases at J, with 10 bases between the two ends. The germline CDR1 and CDR2 sequences are MGHRA and YSYEKL. Using RNA transcripts as the source, TCR beta CDR3 regions were amplified. A first-round RT-PCR of the TCR CDR3 used the HTBI primer set. TCRdb itself ran the multiplex PCR reads through MiXCR, one entry per CDR3 protein. The sample includes 600,000 to 650,000 distinct CDR3 sequences, around 20% of them seen just once. The rearrangement links TRBV4-1 to TRBJ2-6; perhaps D is TRBD1 or TRBD2 (5 bases each). The sequence derives from a man aged 25 to 40 with Graves' ophthalmopathy. The specimen sequenced was blood. CDR3 nucleotide sequence: TGCGCCAGCAGCCAAGGAGAGGGGAACTCTGGGGCCAACGTCCTGACTTTC. Translation: CASSQGEGNSGANVLTF.